This is a list of T cell receptor beta chains from one sample in a study of blood T cell repertoires in COVID-19. The data were produced by immunoSEQ multiplex PCR, yet TCRdb's version contains in-frame clones alone and is incomplete. The data show 56,000 or so clones, roughly nine tenths seen once. The specimen sequenced was peripheral blood. Receptors were obtained from a woman aged 55-69 years with COVID-19, enrolled during active disease. Both conserved end residues are part of each CDR3. The D gene is left open where the match is weak. Clone size is shown for a subset of rows, as once, few, many or a class of expanded clone.

>TRBV10-1|-|TRBJ2-5|-
TGCGCCAGCAAGGAGAAAGAGACCCAGTACTTC
CASKEKETQYF
>TRBV29-1|-|TRBJ2-1|TRBD2
TGCAGCGTTGAGGGACTAGCGGGAGAGTCCTACAATGAGCAGTTCTTC
CSVEGLAGESYNEQFF
>TRBV24-1|once|TRBJ2-1|TRBD2
TGTGCCACCAGTGATACGGGACTAGCGGGCTACAATGAGCAGTTCTTC
CATSDTGLAGYNEQFF
>TRBV28|-|TRBJ2-2|-
TGTGCCAGCAGTTCCCAGACAGGGAAGGAGGGCGGGGAGCTGTTTTTT
CASSSQTGKEGGELFF
>TRBV6-5|-|TRBJ2-1|TRBD1
TGTGCCAGCGGATACAGGGGCTACAATGAGCAGTTCTTC
CASGYRGYNEQFF
>TRBV27|-|TRBJ2-2|TRBD2
TGTGCCAGCAGTACAATAGCGGGAGGTTCTACCGGGGAGCTGTTTTTT
CASSTIAGGSTGELFF
>TRBV19|-|TRBJ1-4|-
TGTGCCAGTCGACGGGGAACTAATGAAAAACTGTTTTTT
CASRRGTNEKLFF
>TRBV2|-|TRBJ2-7|-
TGTGCCAGCAGCGGGATCTACGAGCAGTACTTC
CASSGIYEQYF
>TRBV15|once|TRBJ1-4|TRBD1
TGTGCCACCAGCAGCGACAGGGGCGCTAATGAAAAACTGTTTTTT
CATSSDRGANEKLFF
>TRBV15|once|TRBJ2-3|-
TGTGCCACCAGCCCCGCCTACGGCCTAGCCTACACAGATACGCAGTATTTT
CATSPAYGLAYTDTQYF
>TRBV11-2|-|TRBJ2-3|-
TGTGCCAGCAGCTTAGAGGGGGCAGCAGATACGCAGTATTTT
CASSLEGAADTQYF
>TRBV7-2|-|TRBJ2-1|TRBD2
TGTGCCAGCAGCTTAAGGACTAGCGGATACAATGAGCAGTTCTTC
CASSLRTSGYNEQFF
>TRBV18|-|TRBJ1-2|TRBD1
TGTGCCAGCTCACCGTACGGACCCTCCTTAGACAGGGCTGGCGGCTACACCTTC
CASSPYGPSLDRAGGYTF
>TRBV19|-|TRBJ2-7|TRBD2
TGTGCCAGTAGTCCAGCGGGGGGTGTCGGCGAGCAGTACTTC
CASSPAGGVGEQYF
>TRBV28|-|TRBJ2-1|-
TGTGCCAGCCTAAACTCCTACAATGAGCAGTTCTTC
CASLNSYNEQFF
>TRBV6-2/TRBV6-3|-|TRBJ2-2|-
TGTGCCAGCAGTTACTTCCGCCGGAGTCTCGACACCGGGGAGCTGTTTTTT
CASSYFRRSLDTGELFF
>TRBV2|-|TRBJ1-1|TRBD1
TGTGCCAGCAGTGAATGGGGACAGACTGAAGCTTTCTTT
CASSEWGQTEAFF
>TRBV6-5|-|TRBJ1-2|TRBD1
TGTGCCAGCAGTTACTCGTTTGCAGGGGGCTATGGCTACACCTTC
CASSYSFAGGYGYTF
>TRBV5-6|-|TRBJ2-7|-
TGTGCCAGCAGCACGACCTGGGACTTTACCTACGAGCAGTACTTC
CASSTTWDFTYEQYF
>TRBV5-4|few|TRBJ2-2|TRBD1
TGTGCCAGCAGCCCAGGGGGCAGGAGCACCGGGGAGCTGTTTTTT
CASSPGGRSTGELFF
>TRBV7-2|-|TRBJ1-1|-
TGTGCCAGCAGCACACAGGCTCGAAGGGCTGAAGCTTTCTTT
CASSTQARRAEAFF
>TRBV18|-|TRBJ2-1|TRBD2
TGTGCCAACTCGAAAGGGGAGGGCAAGTACAATGAGCAGTTCTTC
CANSKGEGKYNEQFF
>TRBV11-3|-|TRBJ1-3|-
TGTGCCAGCAGCTCCCGAAACAGGCCCATCTCTGGAAACACCATATATTTT
CASSSRNRPISGNTIYF
>TRBV11-2|-|TRBJ2-7|-
TGTGCCAGCAGCCCGGGTCCGTACGAGCAGTACTTC
CASSPGPYEQYF
>TRBV18|-|TRBJ1-1|TRBD1
TGTGCCAGCTCATTTCGACAGGGCACTGAAGCTTTCTTT
CASSFRQGTEAFF
>TRBV11-3|-|TRBJ1-1|TRBD1
TGTGCCAGCAGCCCACACAGGGGGTCCACTGAAGCTTTCTTT
CASSPHRGSTEAFF
>TRBV7-9|-|TRBJ2-1|-
TGTGCCAGCATATATTTGGGGAGAAACAATGAGCAGTTCTTC
CASIYLGRNNEQFF
>TRBV18|few|TRBJ1-3|-
TGTGCCAGCGTTCGGGGGGACTCTGGAAACACCATATATTTT
CASVRGDSGNTIYF
>TRBV5-4|-|TRBJ2-7|TRBD1
TGTGCCAGCAGCACAGGGGACAGCTACGAGCAGTACTTC
CASSTGDSYEQYF
>TRBV28|-|TRBJ2-5|TRBD2
TGTGCCAGCAGGTCTTCGGGGGAGGGCCCAGAGACCCAGTACTTC
CASRSSGEGPETQYF
>TRBV6-5|-|TRBJ1-5|-
TGTGCCAGCAGTCTCCAGCCACAGGGCAATCAGCCCCAGCATTTT
CASSLQPQGNQPQHF
>TRBV5-4|-|TRBJ2-3|-
TGTGCCAGCAGCTTGCCCGCGAGCACAGATACGCAGTATTTT
CASSLPASTDTQYF
>TRBV30|few|TRBJ1-4|TRBD1
TGTGCCTGGAACTCCGGGACAGGGAATGAAAAACTGTTTTTT
CAWNSGTGNEKLFF
>TRBV3-1/TRBV3-2|-|TRBJ2-7|TRBD1
TGTGCCAGCAGCCAAGATATCCGACAGGGTGGTTCCTACGAGCAGTACTTC
CASSQDIRQGGSYEQYF
>TRBV12-3/TRBV12-4|few|TRBJ1-1|TRBD1
TGTGCCAGCAGTTTGGGACAGGGCGGTGAAGCTTTCTTT
CASSLGQGGEAFF
>TRBV7-9|-|TRBJ1-1|-
TGTGCCAGCGTGCTGGGGAGTGAAGCTTTCTTT
CASVLGSEAFF
>TRBV5-4|-|TRBJ2-2|-
TGTGCCAGCAGCTTTCTAGGGGGTGACGGGGAGCTGTTTTTT
CASSFLGGDGELFF
>TRBV19|-|TRBJ2-7|TRBD1
TGTGCCAGTAGTATTCCACAGGGGCAAAGCTCCTACGAGCAGTACTTC
CASSIPQGQSSYEQYF
>TRBV5-6|-|TRBJ2-7|-
TGTGCCAGCAGCTACCAAGACAGGCGCGAGCAGTACTTC
CASSYQDRREQYF
>TRBV19|-|TRBJ1-1|-
TGTGCCAGTAGTAGGGGACAGAACACTGAAGCTTTCTTT
CASSRGQNTEAFF
>TRBV20-1|-|TRBJ1-5|TRBD1
TGCAGTGCTAGTGAGTCAGGGGGCAAAAGCAATCAGCCCCAGCATTTT
CSASESGGKSNQPQHF
>TRBV4-1|-|TRBJ2-2|-
TGCGCCAGCAGCCAAGTACGAGGCACGAGCGGGGAGCTGTTTTTT
CASSQVRGTSGELFF
>TRBV24-1|-|TRBJ2-3|TRBD1
TGTGCCACCAGTGATCCCAGGGGGTTTGCAGATACGCAGTATTTT
CATSDPRGFADTQYF
>TRBV9|-|TRBJ2-1|TRBD2
TGTGCCAGCAGCGAGCCGGGACTAGCGGGGATCAATGAGCAGTTCTTC
CASSEPGLAGINEQFF